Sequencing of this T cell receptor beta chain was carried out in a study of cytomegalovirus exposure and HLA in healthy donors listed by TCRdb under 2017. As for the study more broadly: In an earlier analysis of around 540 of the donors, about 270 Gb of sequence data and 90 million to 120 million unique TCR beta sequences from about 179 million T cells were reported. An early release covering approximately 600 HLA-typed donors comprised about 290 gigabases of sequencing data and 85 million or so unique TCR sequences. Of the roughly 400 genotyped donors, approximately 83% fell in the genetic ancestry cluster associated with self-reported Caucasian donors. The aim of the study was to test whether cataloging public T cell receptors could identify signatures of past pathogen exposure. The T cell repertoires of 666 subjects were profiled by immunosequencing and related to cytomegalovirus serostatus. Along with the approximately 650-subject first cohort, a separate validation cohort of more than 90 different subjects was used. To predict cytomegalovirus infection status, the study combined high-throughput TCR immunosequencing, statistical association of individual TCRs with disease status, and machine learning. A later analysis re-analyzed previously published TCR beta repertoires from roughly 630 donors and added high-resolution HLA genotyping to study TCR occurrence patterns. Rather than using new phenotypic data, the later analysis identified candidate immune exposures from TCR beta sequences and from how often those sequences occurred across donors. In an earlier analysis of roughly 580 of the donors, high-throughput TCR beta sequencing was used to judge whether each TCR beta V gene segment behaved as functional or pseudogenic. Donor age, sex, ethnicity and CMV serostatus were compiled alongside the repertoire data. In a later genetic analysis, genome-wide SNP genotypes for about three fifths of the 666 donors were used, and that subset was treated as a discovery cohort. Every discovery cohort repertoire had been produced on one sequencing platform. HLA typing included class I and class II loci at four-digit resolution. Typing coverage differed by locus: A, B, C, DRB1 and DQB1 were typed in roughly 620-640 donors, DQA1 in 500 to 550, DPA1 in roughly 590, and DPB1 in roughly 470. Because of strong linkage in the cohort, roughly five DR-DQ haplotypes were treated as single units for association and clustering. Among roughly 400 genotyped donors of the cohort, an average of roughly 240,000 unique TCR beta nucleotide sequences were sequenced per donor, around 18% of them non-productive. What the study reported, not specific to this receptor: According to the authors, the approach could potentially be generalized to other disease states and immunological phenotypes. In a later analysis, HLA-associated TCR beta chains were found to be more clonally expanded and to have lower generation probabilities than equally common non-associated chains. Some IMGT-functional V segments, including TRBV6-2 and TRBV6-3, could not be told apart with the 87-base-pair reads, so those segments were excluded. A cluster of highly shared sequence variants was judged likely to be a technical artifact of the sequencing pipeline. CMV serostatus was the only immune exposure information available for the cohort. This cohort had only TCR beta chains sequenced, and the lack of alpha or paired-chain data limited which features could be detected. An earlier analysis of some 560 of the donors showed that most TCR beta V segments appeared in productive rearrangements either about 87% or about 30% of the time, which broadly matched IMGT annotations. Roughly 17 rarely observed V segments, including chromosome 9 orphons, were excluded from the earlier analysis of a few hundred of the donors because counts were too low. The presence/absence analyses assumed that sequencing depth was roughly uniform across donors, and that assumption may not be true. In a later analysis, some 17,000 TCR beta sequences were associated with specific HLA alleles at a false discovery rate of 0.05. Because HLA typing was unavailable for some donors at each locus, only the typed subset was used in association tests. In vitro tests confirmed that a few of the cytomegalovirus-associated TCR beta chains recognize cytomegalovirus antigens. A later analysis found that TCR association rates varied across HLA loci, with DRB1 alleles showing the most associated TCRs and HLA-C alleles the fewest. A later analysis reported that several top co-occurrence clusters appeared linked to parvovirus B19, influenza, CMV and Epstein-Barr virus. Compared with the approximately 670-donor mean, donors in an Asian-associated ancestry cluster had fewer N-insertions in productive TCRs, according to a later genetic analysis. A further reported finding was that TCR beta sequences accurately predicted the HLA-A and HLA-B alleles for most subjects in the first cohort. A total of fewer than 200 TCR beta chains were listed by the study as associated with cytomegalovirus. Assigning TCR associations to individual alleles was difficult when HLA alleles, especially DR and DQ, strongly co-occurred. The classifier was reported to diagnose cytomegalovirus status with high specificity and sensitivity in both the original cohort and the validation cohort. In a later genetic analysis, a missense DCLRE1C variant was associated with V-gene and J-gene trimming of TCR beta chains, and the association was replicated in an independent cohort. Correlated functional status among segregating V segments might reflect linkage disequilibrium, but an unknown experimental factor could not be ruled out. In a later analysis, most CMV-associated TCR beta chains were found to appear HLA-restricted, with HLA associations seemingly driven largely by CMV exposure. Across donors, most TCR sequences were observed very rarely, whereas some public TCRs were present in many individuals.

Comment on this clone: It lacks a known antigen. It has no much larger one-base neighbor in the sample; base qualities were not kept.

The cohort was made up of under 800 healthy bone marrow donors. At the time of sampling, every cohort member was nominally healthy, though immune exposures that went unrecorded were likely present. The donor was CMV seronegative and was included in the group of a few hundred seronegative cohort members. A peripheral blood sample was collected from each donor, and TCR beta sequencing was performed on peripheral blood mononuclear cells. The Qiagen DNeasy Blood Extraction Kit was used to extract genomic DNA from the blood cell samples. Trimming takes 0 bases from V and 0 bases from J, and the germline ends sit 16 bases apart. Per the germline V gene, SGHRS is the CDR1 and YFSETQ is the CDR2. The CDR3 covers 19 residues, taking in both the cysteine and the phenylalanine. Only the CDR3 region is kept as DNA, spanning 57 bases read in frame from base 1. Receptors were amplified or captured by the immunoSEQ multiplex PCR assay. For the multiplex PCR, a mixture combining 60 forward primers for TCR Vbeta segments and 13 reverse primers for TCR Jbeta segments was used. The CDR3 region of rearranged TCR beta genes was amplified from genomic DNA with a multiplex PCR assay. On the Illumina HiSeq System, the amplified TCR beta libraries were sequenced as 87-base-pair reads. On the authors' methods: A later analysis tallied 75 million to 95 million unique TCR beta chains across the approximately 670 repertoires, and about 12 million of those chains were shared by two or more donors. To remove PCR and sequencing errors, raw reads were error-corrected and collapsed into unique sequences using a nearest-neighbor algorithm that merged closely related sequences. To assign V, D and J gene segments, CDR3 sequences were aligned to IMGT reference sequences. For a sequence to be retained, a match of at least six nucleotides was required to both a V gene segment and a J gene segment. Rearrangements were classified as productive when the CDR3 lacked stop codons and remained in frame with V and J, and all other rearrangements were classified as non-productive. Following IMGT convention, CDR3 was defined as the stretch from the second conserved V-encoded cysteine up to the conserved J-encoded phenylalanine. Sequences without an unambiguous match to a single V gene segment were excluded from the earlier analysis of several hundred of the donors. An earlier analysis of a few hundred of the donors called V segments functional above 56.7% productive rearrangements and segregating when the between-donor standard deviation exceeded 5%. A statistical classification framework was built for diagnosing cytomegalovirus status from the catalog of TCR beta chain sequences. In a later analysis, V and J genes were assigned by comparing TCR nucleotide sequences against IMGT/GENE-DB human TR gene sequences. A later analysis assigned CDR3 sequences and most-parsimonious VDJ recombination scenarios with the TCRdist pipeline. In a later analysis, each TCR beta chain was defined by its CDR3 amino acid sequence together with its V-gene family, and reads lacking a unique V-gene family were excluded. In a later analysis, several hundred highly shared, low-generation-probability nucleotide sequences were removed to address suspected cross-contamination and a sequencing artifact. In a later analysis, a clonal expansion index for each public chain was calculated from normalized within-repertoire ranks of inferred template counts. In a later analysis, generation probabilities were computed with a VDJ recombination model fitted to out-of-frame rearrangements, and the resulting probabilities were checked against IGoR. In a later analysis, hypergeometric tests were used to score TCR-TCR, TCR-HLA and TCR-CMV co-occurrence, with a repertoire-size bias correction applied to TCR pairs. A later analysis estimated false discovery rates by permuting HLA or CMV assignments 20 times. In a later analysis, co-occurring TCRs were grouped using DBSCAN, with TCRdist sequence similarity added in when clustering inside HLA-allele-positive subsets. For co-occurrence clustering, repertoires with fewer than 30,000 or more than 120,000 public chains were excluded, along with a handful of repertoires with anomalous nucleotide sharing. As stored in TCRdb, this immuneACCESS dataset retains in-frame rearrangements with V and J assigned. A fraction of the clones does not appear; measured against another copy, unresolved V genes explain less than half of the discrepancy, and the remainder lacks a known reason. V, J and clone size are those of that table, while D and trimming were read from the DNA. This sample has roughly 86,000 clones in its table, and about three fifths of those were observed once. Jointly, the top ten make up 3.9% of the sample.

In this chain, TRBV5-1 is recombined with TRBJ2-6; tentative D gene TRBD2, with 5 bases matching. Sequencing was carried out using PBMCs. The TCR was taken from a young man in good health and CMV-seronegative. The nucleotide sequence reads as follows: TGCGCCAGCAGCTTGGATAAAGGCAGTGACTACTCTGGGGCCAACGTCCTGACTTTC. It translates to CASSLDKGSDYSGANVLTF.